This T cell receptor (beta chain) was captured by sequencing in a study of cytomegalovirus exposure and HLA in healthy donors. Study context: Earlier sequencing of about 200 million T cells yielded around 100 million unique TCR beta sequences.

Regarding donors, all were healthy bone marrow donors. V was clipped by 5 bases and J by 4 bases; unmatched bases: 13. CDR3 size: 16 residues. CDR1 is SEHNR and CDR2 is FQNEAQ in the germline V gene (reference sequence). Study observations and caveats: Available immune exposure information covered CMV serostatus only. Productive status was seen about 90% or about 30% of the time for most TCR beta V segments in an earlier analysis.

This PCR relied on a set of 60 Vbeta primers and 13 Jbeta primers. Sequencing used immunoSEQ multiplex PCR; TCRdb keeps in-frame clones, though not all of them. The repertoire holds about 150,000 clones, around 80% seen once, with about 13% in the top ten. Worth noting for this clone: Its antigen is as yet unknown.

Material for sequencing was PBMCs. The receptor was isolated from a middle-aged man in good health and CMV-seropositive. The chain joins TRBV7-9 to TRBJ1-2, with 7 positions matching TRBD1. The chain's CDR3 is CASSRVVGTGAYGYTF. DNA for the CDR3: TGTGCCAGCAGCCGAGTGGTCGGAACAGGGGCCTATGGCTACACCTTC.